This T cell receptor (beta chain) was recorded in a study of T cell changes during pregnancy in multiple sclerosis. Here immunoSEQ multiplex PCR was the method, and the copy in TCRdb shows in-frame clones only, minus some. The sample includes 60,000 to 75,000 clones, about 93% of them seen just once. CDR3 length: 17 residues. CDR1 is SGHNT and CDR2 is YYREEE in the germline V gene (reference sequence). The V gene end was trimmed by 4 bases and the J gene end by 2 bases; junction bases not matched to a gene: 15. The receptor comes from a female donor with multiple sclerosis, enrolled in a pregnancy study. The chain employs TRBV5-4 and TRBJ2-7; 7 bases align to TRBD1. The specimen comprised CD8+ T cells from peripheral blood mononuclear cells, sampled in the second trimester of pregnancy. CDR3 amino acids: CASSKPVGTATPYEQYF. The CDR3 DNA reads as TGTGCCAGCAGCAAACCCGTCGGGACAGCCACCCCCTACGAGCAGTACTTC.